Listed below are T cell receptor beta chains from one sample, sequenced in a study of blood T cell repertoires in COVID-19. The method was immunoSEQ multiplex PCR; TCRdb's version includes in-frame clones alone and lacks a portion of them. The table shows 85,000 to 90,000 clones, with more than 75% occurring only once. The sequencing input was peripheral blood. These receptor sequences come from a human donor in a cohort sampled during active COVID-19. Each CDR3 is given with its conserved first and last residue. The order of the fields is V gene, CDR3 protein.

>TRBV3-1/TRBV3-2
CASSQNPGEAFEQYF
>TRBV6-1
CASSEDYNQPQHF
>TRBV29-1
CSVEGTGGTNTEAFF
>TRBV4-1
CASSQEKLAGGDEQFF
>TRBV28
CASSSQEAGGVTQYF
>TRBV6-5
CASSPAGGVNYGYTF
>TRBV6-4
CASSDGPLYGYTF
>TRBV7-6
CASSRGGSVYNEQFF
>TRBV28
CASSSGQLNTEAFF
>TRBV11-2
CASSPGQSYGYTF
>TRBV28
CASTPRAGGAGELFF
>TRBV7-7
CASSMATGGQETQYF
>TRBV30
CAWSPGTTGELFF
>TRBV7-8
CASSFGQGRTEAFF
>TRBV2
CASSLYQGPPAKNIQYF
>TRBV5-8
CASSWPGQGASGNTIYF
>TRBV3-1/TRBV3-2
CASGRTGNYEQYF
>TRBV18
CASSPVLMRRADGANVLTF
>TRBV27
CASSPRQGRNQPQHF
>TRBV13
CASSSESAGETQYF
>TRBV5-1
CASSRTDPQGYTF
>TRBV7-2
CASSLGSQGLTGELFF
>TRBV2
CASSSEGNSNQPQHF
>TRBV19
CASSVGQGGRETQYF
>TRBV18
CASSPRLARLSYNEQFF
>TRBV18
CASSPDRALYEQYF
>TRBV2
CASSEWGAGGYYEQYF
>TRBV5-1
CASSSPPAGGFRNTGELFF
>TRBV7-8
CASSLAPGSNYGYTF
>TRBV28
CASSFPRTEGAFVETQYF
>TRBV9
CASSAYRLAGGAGELFF
>TRBV28
CASTSRWAASLEQYF
>TRBV6-5
CASSPDFANTGELFF
>TRBV4-1
CASSPGGHGYTF
>TRBV5-6
CASRRQGNSNQPQHF
>TRBV18
CASSPQGGQEKLFF
>TRBV18
CASSPTTGQAEAFF
>TRBV19
CASSIYGYEKGAVAEAFF
>TRBV5-1
CASSLGLAGVQETQYF
>TRBV6-1
CASSEALNTGELFF
>TRBV18
CASSQGHNYEQYF
>TRBV2
CASSLDRAEANYGYTF
>TRBV9
CASSVEVAVTNTGELFF
>TRBV18
CASSPTGLTDTQYF
>TRBV9
CASSGRPGQGLAVNTGELFF
>TRBV5-5
CASSPTLAVPGGEQFF
>TRBV28
CASVGGTEDPNNYGYTF
>TRBV7-9
CASSPATGTTYNEQFF
>TRBV3-1/TRBV3-2
CASSQDLEGVGGYYGYTF
>TRBV18
CASSPPGQGVGTEAFF
>TRBV7-9
CASSLAGVRTGELFF
>TRBV6-5
CAIRDSGANVLTF
>TRBV6-5
CASMGTVNEQFF
>TRBV11-2
CASSLDGRPGGAHGYTF
>TRBV9
CASSADTSHLNEQFF